These T cell receptor beta chains were read from a single sample in a study of blood T cell repertoires in COVID-19. Assay: immunoSEQ multiplex PCR; the TCRdb copy retains only in-frame clones and omits some. The sample comprises roughly 220,000 clones, about 85% of which are singletons, and over 2.5% rests with the top ten. Material: peripheral blood. Every receptor here comes from a man aged 50 or older who had recovered from COVID-19. CDR3s include the opening cysteine and the closing phenylalanine or tryptophan. D genes are given only for firm matches. The size field is filled for only some rows; it gives once, few, many or a size class.

cdr3_nt cdr3_aa j_call d_call v_call clone_size
TGTGCCAGCAGTGAAATTGGGCAGGACTATGGCTACACCTTC CASSEIGQDYGYTF TRBJ1-2 . TRBV2 .
TGTGCCAGCAGCCTCAGAGGGGGCGTTCGGAATAACTATGGCTACACCTTC CASSLRGGVRNNYGYTF TRBJ1-2 TRBD1 TRBV9 once
TGTGCCAGCAGCCAAGGGTTGGCTAGCGGGAGAGGGGGCACAGATACGCAGTATTTT CASSQGLASGRGGTDTQYF TRBJ2-3 TRBD2 TRBV4-2 .
TGTGCCAGCAGCTTGCTTTTCGCGGATACGCAGTATTTT CASSLLFADTQYF TRBJ2-3 . TRBV7-2 .
TGTGCCAGTAGTTTGGCGGGAGGGATCAATGAGCAGTTCTTC CASSLAGGINEQFF TRBJ2-1 TRBD2 TRBV19 .
TGTGCCAGCAGCTTACGACAGGGCGTCGATCTACCGAACACTGAAGCTTTCTTT CASSLRQGVDLPNTEAFF TRBJ1-1 TRBD1 TRBV7-6 few
TGTGCCAGCAACCTAGCGGGAGGGCCAGATACGCAGTATTTT CASNLAGGPDTQYF TRBJ2-3 TRBD2 TRBV7-2 .
TGTGCCAGCAGCCGAGTCCAGCTGCGGGAGCAGTACTTC CASSRVQLREQYF TRBJ2-7 . TRBV11-2 .
TGTGCCAGCAGCTCCGGGACTAGCGAAGTCGGGGATACGCAGTATTTT CASSSGTSEVGDTQYF TRBJ2-3 TRBD2 TRBV5-8 .
TGTGCCTGGAGGGAAAGGGGTTCCTATGGCTACACCTTC CAWRERGSYGYTF TRBJ1-2 . TRBV30 .
TGCGCCAGCAGCTTGGCCGACAGGGGAGTGGAAAAACTGTTTTTT CASSLADRGVEKLFF TRBJ1-4 TRBD1 TRBV5-1 .
TGTGCCAGCTCACTGGACTCCAATTCACCCCTCCACTTT CASSLDSNSPLHF TRBJ1-6 . TRBV18 .
TGTGCCAGCAGTGCGACAGATATCCACCTAACAACTAATGAAAAACTGTTTTTT CASSATDIHLTTNEKLFF TRBJ1-4 . TRBV27 .
TGTGCCAGCAGCGTAGGCTATCCGGGAGATGAGCAGTTCTTC CASSVGYPGDEQFF TRBJ2-1 . TRBV9 .
TGTGCCAGCAGCCAAGATCGAGGGCTAGCGGGAAGCTCCTACAATGAGCAGTTCTTC CASSQDRGLAGSSYNEQFF TRBJ2-1 TRBD2 TRBV3-1/TRBV3-2 .
TGTGCCAGCAGCAAAGCGGCTTCCGGGAGCGGCCCCGTCGATACGCAGTATTTT CASSKAASGSGPVDTQYF TRBJ2-3 . TRBV21-1 .
TGTGCCAGCAGCTGGGGCGCGGCCAGGAGTTGGGAGACCCAGTACTTC CASSWGAARSWETQYF TRBJ2-5 . TRBV7-8 .
TGCGCCAGCAGGGGCACAGGGAACACCGGGGAGCTGTTTTTT CASRGTGNTGELFF TRBJ2-2 . TRBV10-2 once
TGTGCCAGCAGTCGGACAGGGAGCTATGGCTACACCTTC CASSRTGSYGYTF TRBJ1-2 TRBD1 TRBV6-5 .
TGTGCCAGCTCCCAAAATACAGGGGGCAACACCGGGGAGCTGTTTTTT CASSQNTGGNTGELFF TRBJ2-2 TRBD1 TRBV18 .
TGTGCCAGCAGCTTAAATTCTCTAGCGGGGTCGATTCAGTACTTC CASSLNSLAGSIQYF TRBJ2-4 TRBD2 TRBV11-3 .
TGTGCCAGCTCACCGGGGCTGGGGACAGGCAACACCGGGGAGCTGTTTTTT CASSPGLGTGNTGELFF TRBJ2-2 TRBD1 TRBV18 .
TGCGCCAGCAGCCCCCGGGACTCCATCTACGAGCAGTACTTC CASSPRDSIYEQYF TRBJ2-7 . TRBV5-1 once
TGTGCCAGCAGCTTAGATGGGACAGGGAGCGAGCAGTACTTC CASSLDGTGSEQYF TRBJ2-7 TRBD1 TRBV11-2 .
TGTGCCTGGAGTCAGGGACAGAGGATAACTTACTCTGGAAACACCATATATTTT CAWSQGQRITYSGNTIYF TRBJ1-3 TRBD1 TRBV30 .
TGTGCCAGCAGCTTAGATGGAATCGGTGGTTTCGGGGAGACCCAGTACTTC CASSLDGIGGFGETQYF TRBJ2-5 . TRBV13 .
TGTGCCAGCAGTGCGTGGCAGGGAAACTACGAGCAGTACTTC CASSAWQGNYEQYF TRBJ2-7 . TRBV2 .
TGTGCCAGCAGTTTGGGGCGGGGCTCCTACGAGCAGTACTTC CASSLGRGSYEQYF TRBJ2-7 . TRBV27 .
TGTGCCAGCAGCTTGGGGCAGATTTACTCCTACAATGAGCAGTTCTTC CASSLGQIYSYNEQFF TRBJ2-1 . TRBV5-5 few
TGTGCCAGCAGTCGGGACAGGGGGCTGGAGACCCAGTACTTC CASSRDRGLETQYF TRBJ2-5 TRBD1 TRBV27 .
TGTGCCAGCAGTGAATTCGGGGATGGATATTCACCCCTCCACTTT CASSEFGDGYSPLHF TRBJ1-6 . TRBV6-1 .
TGTGCCGGGCAGAGCGGGACCTTAACCGGGGAGCTGTTTTTT CAGQSGTLTGELFF TRBJ2-2 TRBD2 TRBV6-5 .
TGTGCCAGCAGCCGAGGGACAGCTGAAGCTTTCTTT CASSRGTAEAFF TRBJ1-1 TRBD1 TRBV3-1/TRBV3-2 .
TGTGCCAGCGGGGACAGGGGGCCTTCTCAGCCCCAGCATTTT CASGDRGPSQPQHF TRBJ1-5 TRBD1 TRBV28 .